This paragraph reports one T cell receptor beta chain. Antigen specificity is unknown. Produced via immunoSEQ multiplex PCR; TCRdb's table is partial and in-frame only. The sample has under 700,000 clones, roughly 96% seen once; the top ten hold 0.11%. This record belongs to a study of shared clonotypes between healthy human individuals. Study as a whole: Plates per donor: three CD4 naive, three CD4 memory, two CD8 naive, one CD8 memory. Study observations and caveats: What rarefaction showed was incomplete sorted-subset sequencing despite large depth. With few donors, the genetic and exposure-history diversity represented was limited.

Naive CD8 cells lacked CD45RO and underwent positive selection for CCR7, leaving out terminally differentiated effector memory CD45RA+ cells. The TCR was taken from a woman aged 30 to 39 in good health. Sequenced: naive CD8+ T cells sorted from blood.

The CDR3 here is CASSYGEGAGEQYF. The CDR3 nucleotides are TGTGCCAGCAGTTACGGTGAGGGGGCGGGCGAGCAGTACTTC. The J gene is TRBJ2-7, the V gene TRBV6-5; 7 nucleotides align to TRBD1. The CDR3 is made up of 14 amino acids. The germline gives CDR1 MNHEY, CDR2 SVGAGI. The V gene end was trimmed by 2 bases and the J gene end by 6 bases; junction bases not matched to a gene: 7.